This T cell receptor (beta chain) was obtained from a study of preoperative IRX-2 immunotherapy in early breast cancer (dated by TCRdb to between 2017 and 2020). The sample's treatment or condition label, in plain terms: preoperative locoregional IRX-2 cytokine immunotherapy. The samples were obtained from a phase Ib study in which preoperative, locoregional IRX-2 cytokine immunotherapy intended to prime immune responses was tested. The donors were early-stage breast cancer patients who were given IRX-2 prior to surgery. The library was made by the immunoSEQ multiplex PCR assay. Entries here come from immuneACCESS through TCRdb and include only in-frame sequences with V and J called. Some clones fail to appear in such tables; in the studies checked, an unresolved V gene covers under half of the shortfall, and the cause of the remainder is unknown. This sample holds 23,000 or so clones; around 89% were observed only once. Of the sample, roughly 9% is held by the ten largest clones.

Of note for this clone: Its antigen is not yet known. One base away there is no much larger clone; base qualities are not given.

Counted from cysteine to phenylalanine, this CDR3 has 16 amino acids. The DNA shown is the 48-base CDR3, in frame from base 1. V is cut by 3 bases and J by 8 bases, and the space between the germline ends is 19 bases. CDR1 and CDR2 (SGHVS, FNYEAQ) derive from the germline V gene. The receptor was isolated from a human donor with breast cancer. The V and J genes are TRBV7-6 and TRBJ1-4; matching of 5 bases hints at TRBD1 as the D gene. Here the sequenced sample was tumor tissue, taken after IRX-2 immunotherapy. The DNA is TGTGCCAGCAGCTTTAGCCCTCTGGCAGGGCGCGAAAAACTGTTTTTT. The resulting protein is CASSFSPLAGREKLFF.